This T cell receptor beta chain was sequenced in a study of blood T cell repertoires in COVID-19. V lost 6 bases, J lost 2 bases, and 4 bases stayed unmatched. CDR3 size: 13 residues. Repertoires were generated with immunoSEQ multiplex PCR, while TCRdb's copy carries only in-frame clones and drops some. The sample lists around 120,000 clones, roughly 90% occurring once. This TCR was recovered from a man aged 60-69 years with COVID-19, enrolled during active disease. Sample: peripheral blood. This sequence joins TRBV12-3 or TRBV12-4 and TRBJ2-7; 7 nucleotides match TRBD1. The CDR3 bases are TGTGCCAGCAGGGGGGACAGCGCCTACGAGCAGTACTTC. It specifies CASRGDSAYEQYF.